What follows are 13 T cell receptor beta chains derived from one specimen sequenced in a study of blood T cell repertoires in COVID-19. Method: immunoSEQ multiplex PCR; TCRdb's copy keeps in-frame clones and lacks some. This repertoire shows 250,000 to 400,000 clones, 85% to 90% found once; its top ten account for less than 3%. Material for sequencing was peripheral blood. The receptor set was obtained from a woman in her thirties with COVID-19, enrolled during active disease.

With respect to this clone: Different DNA sequences within this sample yield the same CDR3. V and J are TRBV5-1 and TRBJ1-4, with no clear D. The CDR3 has 15 amino acids. The V end lost 0 bases, the J end lost 0 bases, and 6 bases lay between the germline ends. Germline values: CDR1 SGHRS, CDR2 YFSETQ. The CDR3 region is CASSLGAATNEKLFF. The CDR3 DNA sequence: TGCGCCAGCAGCTTGGGGGCAGCAACTAATGAAAAACTGTTTTTT.

This chain uses TRBV30 with TRBJ1-1, with 10 bases aligning to TRBD1. Germline-derived CDR1 and CDR2 are GTSNPN and SVGIG (reference sequence). The V segment lost 8 bases and the J segment 6 bases; nucleotides outside the gene matches: 6. The CDR3 length is 12 residues. The CDR3 spells CALDRGRSEAFF. In DNA, the CDR3 is TGTGCCCTAGACAGGGGGCGATCTGAAGCTTTCTTT.

The chain links TRBV19 to TRBJ1-5, with 10 positions matching TRBD1. The CDR3 length is 14 residues. Per the germline V gene, CDR1 is LNHDA and CDR2 is SQIVND (reference sequence). J gave up 5 bases and V 8 bases, and 6 bases lay outside the gene matches. The CDR3 reads CASRFGQGDQPQHF. The DNA of the CDR3 is TGTGCCAGTCGATTCGGACAGGGGGATCAGCCCCAGCATTTT.

The chain recombines TRBV13 with TRBJ1-2, with D possibly matching TRBD1 (6 bases). The CDR3 runs to 14 residues. The germline CDR1 and CDR2 sequences are PRHDT and FYEKMQ (reference sequence). Trimming cost V 2 bases and J 5 bases, with 12 bases left between them. CDR3 sequence reads: CASSLRTAFYGYTF. DNA of the CDR3: TGTGCCAGCAGCTTAAGGACAGCGTTTTATGGCTACACCTTC.

The chain joins TRBV5-6 to TRBJ1-4; 7 bases agree with TRBD1. The trim removed 3 bases at V and 6 bases at J, leaving 11 bases unmatched. CDR3 length equals 16 residues. Germline V gene data show CDR1 as SGHDT and CDR2 as YYEEEE. The CDR3 DNA is TGTGCCAGCAGCTACATCTCGGACAGGTCACATGAAAAACTGTTTTTT. Translating gives CASSYISDRSHEKLFF.

The rearrangement links TRBV7-3 to TRBJ2-4; 9 nucleotides agree with TRBD1. The CDR3 covers 15 residues. Germline assignment: CDR1 SGHTA and CDR2 FQGTGA. Losses at the gene ends were 2 bases for V and 3 bases for J; bases not matched to a gene: 2. CDR3 sequence (DNA): TGTGCCAGCAGCTTACGGACAGGGGACAAAAACATTCAGTACTTC. Amino acids: CASSLRTGDKNIQYF.

This sequence joins TRBV5-5 and TRBJ2-5, with 7 bases lining up with TRBD1. The CDR3 runs 15 residues. The V segment lost 0 bases and the J segment 3 bases; nucleotides outside the gene matches: 5. The germline V gene has CDR1 SGHKS and CDR2 YYEKEE (reference sequence). This CDR3 reads CASSLGGTDKETQYF. CDR3 coding DNA: TGTGCCAGCAGCTTGGGAGGGACAGATAAAGAGACCCAGTACTTC.

V and J are TRBV5-5 and TRBJ1-6, with a weak D call TRBD1 (5 bases). The germline V gene encodes CDR1 SGHKS and CDR2 YYEKEE (reference sequence). The length of the CDR3 is 15 residues. V lost 2 bases and J lost 5, with 11 bases in between. The CDR3: CASSFRVGDNSPLHF. The CDR3 DNA is TGTGCCAGCAGCTTCAGGGTTGGGGATAATTCACCCCTCCACTTT.

This clone appeared a few times. The rearrangement joins TRBV5-6 to TRBJ2-3; possible D gene TRBD2, 5 bases. The CDR3 spans 14 residues. Trimming left V 6 bases short and J 2 bases short, with 13 bases between. Germline CDR1 reads SGHDT; CDR2 reads YYEEEE. The CDR3 here is CASINSGSTDTQYF. CDR3 nucleotides: TGTGCCAGCATCAACTCGGGGTCCACAGATACGCAGTATTTT.

This clone was seen once. The chain is built from TRBV7-9 and TRBJ2-7, with D tentatively TRBD1 (6 bases). Per germline, CDR1 SEHNR and CDR2 FQNEAQ (reference sequence). CDR3 length: 12 residues. Trimming removed 7 bases at V and 5 bases at J, with 12 bases between. CDR3 nucleotide sequence: TGTGCCAGCACTCAGGGGTCCCACGAGCAGTACTTC. Protein sequence: CASTQGSHEQYF. Full variable domain (remainder filled in from reference TRBV7-9 and TRBJ2-7): DTGVSQNPRHKITKRGQNVTFRCDPISEHNRLYWYRQTLGQGPEFLTYFQNEAQLEKSRLLSDRFSAERPKGSFSTLEIQRTEQGDSAMYLCASTQGSHEQYFGPGTRLTVT.

The chain employs TRBV7-3 and TRBJ2-1, with 11 bases aligning to TRBD2. J was trimmed by 7 bases and V by 3 bases; bases with no gene match: 5. The length of the CDR3 is 15 residues. Per germline, CDR1 SGHTA and CDR2 FQGTGA. The CDR3 spells CASSFTGLAGNEQFF. DNA of the CDR3: TGTGCCAGCAGCTTCACTGGACTAGCGGGTAATGAGCAGTTCTTC.

This rearrangement joins TRBV19 to TRBJ1-1; no clear D. The germline V gene has CDR1 LNHDA and CDR2 SQIVND (reference sequence). The V end was cut by 5 bases, the J end by 1 base, with 8 bases between. CDR3 size: 13 residues. CDR3 loop: CASSPYKNTEAFF. The DNA for the CDR3 is TGTGCCAGTAGTCCGTACAAGAACACTGAAGCTTTCTTT.

V is TRBV30 and J is TRBJ1-5; 8 bases match TRBD1. Trimming at V came to 2 bases and at J to 5 bases, leaving 2 bases not matched to a gene. The CDR3 loop spans 13 amino acids. The germline gives CDR1 GTSNPN, CDR2 SVGIG (reference sequence). The DNA for the CDR3 is TGTGCCTGGAGTTCGACAGGGGATCAGCCCCAGCATTTT. Translating it yields CAWSSTGDQPQHF.